This T cell receptor beta chain stems from a study of Graves' ophthalmopathy and Graves' hyperthyroidism. Investigators amplified TCR beta CDR3 regions from RNA transcripts. The first-round RT-PCR employed HTBI primers together with the Qiagen OneStep RT-PCR kit. A multiplex PCR was then performed as the second round. TCRdb reprocessed the multiplex PCR reads with MiXCR, giving one entry per CDR3 protein. The sample has a few hundred thousand distinct CDR3 sequences; 35% to 45% are singletons. This clonotype has ten or more counts. Looked up from germline, CDR1 is ENHRY and CDR2 is SYGVKD. The length of the CDR3 is 13 residues. The V end was cut by 4 bases, the J end by 7 bases, with 13 bases between. New diagnoses, under 2 months' duration, and ages 18 to 65 characterized the hyperthyroidism patients.

The specimen sequenced was peripheral blood or thyroid tissue (not recorded which). V and J are TRBV10-3 and TRBJ2-5; the D gene is possibly TRBD2 (5 bases). This receptor was identified in an adult man with Graves' hyperthyroidism. CDR3: CAISGGQERTQYF. CDR3 nucleotides: TGTGCCATCAGTGGAGGGCAGGAGCGGACCCAGTACTTC.